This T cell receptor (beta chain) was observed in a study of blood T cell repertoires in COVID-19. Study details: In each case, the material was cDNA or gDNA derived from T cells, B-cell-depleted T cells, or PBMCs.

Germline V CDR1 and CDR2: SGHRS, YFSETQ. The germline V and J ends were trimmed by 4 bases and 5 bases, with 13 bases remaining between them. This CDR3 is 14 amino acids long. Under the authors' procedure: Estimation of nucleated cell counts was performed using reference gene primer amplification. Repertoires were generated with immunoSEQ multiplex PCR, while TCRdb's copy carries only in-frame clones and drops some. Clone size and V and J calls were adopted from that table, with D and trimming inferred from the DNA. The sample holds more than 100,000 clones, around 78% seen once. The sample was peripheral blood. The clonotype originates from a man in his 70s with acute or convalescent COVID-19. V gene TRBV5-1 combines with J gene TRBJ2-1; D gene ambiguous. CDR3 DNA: TGCGCCAGCAGCCGTCGAGATCTAAACAATGAGCAGTTCTTC. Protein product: CASSRRDLNNEQFF.